This is a list of T cell receptor beta chains from one sample in a study of human T cells and chemical hapten exposure. TCRdb re-derived calls from the RACE reads in MiXCR, one entry per CDR3 protein. This table holds fewer than 350,000 distinct CDR3 sequences, 7.5% to 9% found once. The input for sequencing was whole blood, taken in connection with sensitization to the hapten diphenylcyclopropenone (DPC). These receptors were taken from a young man with alopecia areata. Some clones in this sample may be carry-over from other donors' samples. The CDR3 runs from the conserved cysteine through the conserved F or W. The order of the fields is D gene, J gene, clone size, V gene, CDR3 protein, CDR3 DNA. A D gene is named only where the DNA matches it firmly. Clone size, where shown, is once, few, many, or a class for clones that have expanded.

d_call: -
j_call: TRBJ2-3
clone_size: -
v_call: TRBV6-6
cdr3_aa: CASSHWTSKGTDTQYF
cdr3_nt: TGTGCCAGCAGTCACTGGACATCCAAGGGCACAGATACGCAGTATTTT

d_call: -
j_call: TRBJ2-1
clone_size: -
v_call: TRBV9
cdr3_aa: CASSVALTQGHEQFF
cdr3_nt: TGTGCCAGCAGCGTAGCCCTGACTCAGGGGCATGAGCAGTTCTTC

d_call: -
j_call: TRBJ2-5
clone_size: many
v_call: TRBV5-6
cdr3_aa: CASSRDSRDWRVETQYF
cdr3_nt: TGTGCCAGCAGCCGGGACTCCAGAGATTGGCGCGTAGAGACCCAGTACTTC

d_call: -
j_call: TRBJ2-1
clone_size: many
v_call: TRBV6-2/TRBV6-3
cdr3_aa: CASSYEGQSSYNEQFF
cdr3_nt: TGTGCCAGCAGTTACGAGGGACAAAGCTCCTACAATGAGCAGTTCTTC

d_call: -
j_call: TRBJ1-5
clone_size: many
v_call: TRBV7-9
cdr3_aa: CASTLTGTPQPQHF
cdr3_nt: TGTGCCAGCACTTTAACCGGGACACCTCAGCCCCAGCATTTT

d_call: -
j_call: TRBJ1-5
clone_size: many
v_call: TRBV6-2/TRBV6-3
cdr3_aa: CASSYSIVVTNQPQHF
cdr3_nt: TGTGCCAGCAGTTACTCGATTGTTGTGACCAATCAGCCCCAGCATTTT

d_call: -
j_call: TRBJ2-1
clone_size: -
v_call: TRBV14
cdr3_aa: CASSPRLRLSSYNEQFF
cdr3_nt: TGTGCCAGCAGCCCCCGGCTTCGTCTGAGCTCCTACAATGAGCAGTTCTTC

d_call: TRBD2
j_call: TRBJ2-1
clone_size: -
v_call: TRBV29-1
cdr3_aa: CSVERVGLAGGRYNEQFF
cdr3_nt: TGCAGCGTTGAGAGGGTCGGACTAGCGGGGGGCCGTTACAATGAGCAGTTCTTC

d_call: -
j_call: TRBJ1-1
clone_size: few
v_call: TRBV20-1
cdr3_aa: CSARDPRTNTEAFF
cdr3_nt: TGCAGTGCTAGAGATCCGAGGACCAACACTGAAGCTTTCTTT

d_call: -
j_call: TRBJ1-5
clone_size: few
v_call: TRBV6-5
cdr3_aa: CASSYGVGGQPQHF
cdr3_nt: TGTGCCAGCAGTTACGGAGTAGGAGGACAGCCCCAGCATTTT

d_call: -
j_call: TRBJ1-1
clone_size: -
v_call: TRBV9
cdr3_aa: CASSVGDLGTEAFF
cdr3_nt: TGTGCCAGCAGCGTAGGTGACCTAGGCACTGAAGCTTTCTTT

d_call: -
j_call: TRBJ1-2
clone_size: many
v_call: TRBV28
cdr3_aa: CASTHNYGYTF
cdr3_nt: TGTGCCAGCACCCACAACTATGGCTACACCTTC

d_call: TRBD1
j_call: TRBJ1-2
clone_size: few
v_call: TRBV11-2
cdr3_aa: CASSLGQRYGYTF
cdr3_nt: TGTGCCAGCAGCTTGGGACAGCGTTATGGCTACACCTTC

d_call: -
j_call: TRBJ2-2
clone_size: few
v_call: TRBV2
cdr3_aa: CASSRDTGELFF
cdr3_nt: TGTGCCAGCAGTCGGGACACCGGGGAGCTGTTTTTT

d_call: TRBD1
j_call: TRBJ1-1
clone_size: many
v_call: TRBV6-5
cdr3_aa: CASRGGLTGATEAFF
cdr3_nt: TGTGCCAGCAGGGGGGGGTTGACAGGGGCCACTGAAGCTTTCTTT